This is a list of T cell receptor beta chains from one sample in a study of PD-1 and CTLA-4 blockade in melanoma. Method: immunoSEQ multiplex PCR; TCRdb's copy keeps in-frame clones and lacks some. Of approximately 33,000 clones listed, roughly 90% are singletons. The specimen comprised CD8+ T cells from peripheral blood, sampled from a patient given anti-PD-1 treatment. The receptors come from a human donor with melanoma. Each CDR3 is given with its conserved first and last residue. The order of the fields is V gene, clone size, J gene, D gene, CDR3 protein. A D gene is named only where the DNA matches it firmly. Clone size is given for some rows only: seen once, a few or many times, or a class if the clone is expanded.

v_gene: TRBV7-9; abundance: .; j_gene: TRBJ2-5; d_gene: .; CDR3aa: CASSPEGLEETQYF
v_gene: TRBV6-5; abundance: .; j_gene: TRBJ1-2; d_gene: .; CDR3aa: CASWDYQGGYTF
v_gene: TRBV9; abundance: .; j_gene: TRBJ2-3; d_gene: TRBD2; CDR3aa: CASSVGGGSTDTQYF
v_gene: TRBV3-1/TRBV3-2; abundance: .; j_gene: TRBJ1-2; d_gene: .; CDR3aa: CASNLGGYGYTF
v_gene: TRBV2; abundance: .; j_gene: TRBJ2-5; d_gene: .; CDR3aa: CASSVPAAGWQETQYF
v_gene: TRBV6-5; abundance: few; j_gene: TRBJ2-7; d_gene: TRBD1; CDR3aa: CASGLGQTYEQYF
v_gene: TRBV5-6; abundance: .; j_gene: TRBJ2-3; d_gene: .; CDR3aa: CASSQGQITDTQYF
v_gene: TRBV7-9; abundance: .; j_gene: TRBJ2-3; d_gene: TRBD2; CDR3aa: CASRPRLAGGPSSSDTQYF
v_gene: TRBV27; abundance: .; j_gene: TRBJ2-3; d_gene: .; CDR3aa: CASSLKSSTDTQYF
v_gene: TRBV11-2; abundance: .; j_gene: TRBJ2-2; d_gene: TRBD2; CDR3aa: CASSPSSGRNTGELFF
v_gene: TRBV6-1; abundance: medium-sized; j_gene: TRBJ1-5; d_gene: .; CDR3aa: CASSEAEVQPQHF
v_gene: TRBV28; abundance: .; j_gene: TRBJ2-5; d_gene: TRBD2; CDR3aa: CATRGGNQETQYF
v_gene: TRBV28; abundance: .; j_gene: TRBJ2-7; d_gene: .; CDR3aa: CASSQLDPYEQYF
v_gene: TRBV9; abundance: .; j_gene: TRBJ2-7; d_gene: .; CDR3aa: CASSVGSTYEQYF
v_gene: TRBV11-2; abundance: .; j_gene: TRBJ1-2; d_gene: TRBD1; CDR3aa: CASSLGTGGYGYTF
v_gene: TRBV5-4; abundance: .; j_gene: TRBJ1-1; d_gene: TRBD1; CDR3aa: CASSLTGATEAFF
v_gene: TRBV10-3; abundance: .; j_gene: TRBJ2-7; d_gene: TRBD2; CDR3aa: CAIREREVSYEQYF
v_gene: TRBV27; abundance: .; j_gene: TRBJ2-3; d_gene: .; CDR3aa: CASSLSTYSTDTQYF
v_gene: TRBV30; abundance: .; j_gene: TRBJ1-1; d_gene: TRBD1; CDR3aa: CAWSIGTEEAFF
v_gene: TRBV13; abundance: once; j_gene: TRBJ2-3; d_gene: .; CDR3aa: CASSLLQGATDTQYF
v_gene: TRBV29-1; abundance: .; j_gene: TRBJ2-1; d_gene: .; CDR3aa: CSVEDPPGKGGYNEQFF
v_gene: TRBV14; abundance: .; j_gene: TRBJ1-1; d_gene: .; CDR3aa: CASRRDGDEAFF
v_gene: TRBV7-8; abundance: .; j_gene: TRBJ1-1; d_gene: .; CDR3aa: CASSFGGGDTEAFF
v_gene: TRBV7-8; abundance: .; j_gene: TRBJ2-7; d_gene: .; CDR3aa: CASSNLLSYEQYF
v_gene: TRBV11-1; abundance: .; j_gene: TRBJ2-2; d_gene: .; CDR3aa: CASSLTQNTGELFF
v_gene: TRBV2; abundance: .; j_gene: TRBJ2-3; d_gene: .; CDR3aa: CASTPRGPGTDTQYF
v_gene: TRBV7-3; abundance: .; j_gene: TRBJ2-1; d_gene: .; CDR3aa: CASSPRGGAVNEQFF
v_gene: TRBV7-8; abundance: .; j_gene: TRBJ1-4; d_gene: TRBD1; CDR3aa: CASSLAPGTGVEKLFF
v_gene: TRBV5-6; abundance: .; j_gene: TRBJ2-2; d_gene: .; CDR3aa: CASSTLQDLTGELFF
v_gene: TRBV15; abundance: .; j_gene: TRBJ1-3; d_gene: .; CDR3aa: CATSRDHWGARGNTIYF
v_gene: TRBV24-1; abundance: .; j_gene: TRBJ2-2; d_gene: .; CDR3aa: CATSPGTNTGELFF
v_gene: TRBV10-2; abundance: .; j_gene: TRBJ1-1; d_gene: TRBD1; CDR3aa: CASSADRGTGVLGTEAFF
v_gene: TRBV19; abundance: .; j_gene: TRBJ2-7; d_gene: TRBD1; CDR3aa: CASSRGREPYEQYF
v_gene: TRBV6-4; abundance: .; j_gene: TRBJ1-1; d_gene: TRBD1; CDR3aa: CASSDSLTGEGTEAFF
v_gene: TRBV5-4; abundance: .; j_gene: TRBJ2-7; d_gene: TRBD1; CDR3aa: CASSWDRGGPYEQYF
v_gene: TRBV27; abundance: .; j_gene: TRBJ2-3; d_gene: .; CDR3aa: CASSLSTGTDTQYF
v_gene: TRBV4-2; abundance: .; j_gene: TRBJ2-3; d_gene: .; CDR3aa: CASSQGITADTQYF
v_gene: TRBV4-1; abundance: .; j_gene: TRBJ1-5; d_gene: .; CDR3aa: CASSQEGGGNQPQHF
v_gene: TRBV7-8; abundance: once; j_gene: TRBJ2-7; d_gene: .; CDR3aa: CASSPVPGIPYF
v_gene: TRBV30; abundance: once; j_gene: TRBJ1-6; d_gene: TRBD1; CDR3aa: CAYSGTGASPLHF
v_gene: TRBV7-9; abundance: .; j_gene: TRBJ1-1; d_gene: .; CDR3aa: CASSPRDKNTEAFF
v_gene: TRBV5-6; abundance: once; j_gene: TRBJ2-2; d_gene: TRBD2; CDR3aa: CASSLLRGEDGELFF
v_gene: TRBV28; abundance: .; j_gene: TRBJ1-1; d_gene: TRBD1; CDR3aa: CASSPSGQQNTEAFF
v_gene: TRBV5-6; abundance: few; j_gene: TRBJ1-2; d_gene: TRBD1; CDR3aa: CASSSGQGITNYGYTF
v_gene: TRBV7-9; abundance: .; j_gene: TRBJ2-1; d_gene: TRBD1; CDR3aa: CASSLDRVQQFF